The 11 T cell receptor beta chains presented below share a single source sample, sequenced in a study of tumor T cells in aggressive B-cell lymphoma. TCRdb keeps only in-frame clones here, not all; method: immunoSEQ multiplex PCR. The sample records 2,500 to 3,000 clones, approximately 88% being singletons. The sample taken for sequencing was tumor tissue. These receptor sequences come from an adult with diffuse large B cell lymphoma.

The V gene is TRBV7-9, the J gene TRBJ2-2; TRBD1 agrees at 11 bases. This CDR3 spans 15 amino acids. Germline CDR1 is SEHNR and CDR2 is FQNEAQ (reference sequence). J lost 4 bases, V lost 9 bases, and 7 bases had no gene match. The CDR3 loop reads CASPMDRGPTGELFF. CDR3 coding DNA: TGTGCCAGTCCTATGGACAGGGGGCCCACCGGGGAGCTGTTTTTT.

The rearrangement links TRBV29-1 to TRBJ2-7; D might be TRBD2 (6 bases). CDR3 length equals 11 residues. In germline, CDR1 is SQVTM, CDR2 ANQGSEA. With 4 bases removed from V and 2 bases from J, the gap between germline ends came to 6 bases. CDR3 DNA sequence: TGCAGCGTTGGGGGGGCCTACGAGCAGTACTTC. As protein: CSVGGAYEQYF.

Comment on this clone: The identical CDR3 is also encoded by other nucleotide sequences in the sample. V gene TRBV19 combines with J gene TRBJ1-6, with TRBD1 matching over 10 bases. From germline, CDR1 is LNHDA and CDR2 SQIVND (reference sequence). This CDR3 is 14 amino acids long. J was trimmed by 7 bases and V by 5 bases; bases with no gene match: 2. This CDR3 is CASSVGQGNSPLHF. CDR3 coding DNA: TGTGCCAGTAGTGTGGGACAGGGGAATTCACCCCTCCACTTT.

On this clone itself: Other DNA sequences in this sample translate to the same CDR3. The rearrangement joins TRBV9 to TRBJ2-3; tentatively, D is TRBD2 (5 bases). Deletions cut 0 bases from V and 1 base from J, with 6 bases between. The CDR3 has 14 amino acids. The germline gives CDR1 SGDLS, CDR2 YYNGEE. The CDR3 is CASSVALGTDTQYF. The CDR3 bases are TGTGCCAGCAGCGTAGCACTAGGCACAGATACGCAGTATTTT.

The genes are TRBV7-2 and TRBJ2-5; possible D gene TRBD1, 5 bases. Germline-derived CDR1 and CDR2 are SGHTA and FQGNSA. V lost 1 base and J lost 3, with 18 bases in between. There are 17 residues in the CDR3. CDR3 nucleotide sequence: TGTGCCAGCAGCTTAGTAGGGGTATCGGAATTAGAAGAGACCCAGTACTTC. Protein product: CASSLVGVSELEETQYF.

Turning to this clone: Other DNA sequences in the same sample also yield this CDR3. This chain connects TRBV28 to TRBJ1-1; TRBD1 matches at 7 bases. J lost 4 bases, V lost 1 base, and 6 bases had no gene match. This CDR3 region has 15 residues. Per the germline V gene, CDR1 is MDHEN and CDR2 is SYDVKM. For the CDR3, the DNA is TGTGCCAGCAGTTTATCGACAGGGATGAGCACTGAAGCTTTCTTT. Translated: CASSLSTGMSTEAFF.

The CDR3 nucleotides read TGCGCCAGCAGCTTAGGGGGCCGAGAGACCCAGTACTTC. It is translated as CASSLGGRETQYF. The rearrangement joins TRBV5-1 to TRBJ2-5, with 7 nucleotides matching TRBD1. V shed 2 bases, J shed 4 bases, and the junction held 2 bases outside the gene matches. The CDR3 covers 13 residues. The germline gives CDR1 SGHRS, CDR2 YFSETQ. The full variable domain, its missing parts supplied by reference TRBV5-1 and TRBJ2-5, is KAGVTQTPRYLIKTRGQQVTLSCSPISGHRSVSWYQQTPGQGLQFLFEYFSETQRNKGNFPGRFSGRQFSNSRSEMNVSTLELGDSALYLCASSLGGRETQYFGPGTRLLVL.

V gene TRBV5-1 combines with J gene TRBJ2-5; no firm D call. This CDR3 contains 12 residues. V was trimmed by 0 bases and J by 5 bases, leaving 5 bases between them. Germline-derived CDR1 and CDR2 are SGHRS and YFSETQ. CDR3 amino acids: CASSLGQETQYF. DNA of the CDR3: TGCGCCAGCAGCTTGGGTCAGGAGACCCAGTACTTC.

This chain connects TRBV19 to TRBJ2-7; 9 nucleotides agree with TRBD1. This CDR3 region has 13 residues. Trimming removed 4 bases from V and 6 bases from J; junction bases left unmatched: 4. Germline V gene data show CDR1 as LNHDA and CDR2 as SQIVND (reference sequence). This CDR3 is CASSKDRGAEQYF. CDR3 DNA sequence: TGTGCCAGTAGTAAGGACAGGGGCGCCGAGCAGTACTTC.

The J gene is TRBJ2-2, the V gene TRBV5-1; D is uncertain. V lost 1 base and J 4 bases, leaving 11 bases between the germline ends. Germline V CDR1 and CDR2: SGHRS, YFSETQ. The CDR3 loop spans 15 amino acids. In nucleotides, the CDR3 is TGCGCCAGCAGCTTGAACAGAGCCTCCACCGGGGAGCTGTTTTTT. Protein sequence: CASSLNRASTGELFF.

CDR3 bases: TGTGCCAGCAGCGATAAGAGTAGCGGGGGAAACTACAATGAGCAGTTCTTC. Protein: CASSDKSSGGNYNEQFF. The chain links TRBV5-4 to TRBJ2-1; the match to TRBD2 covers 9 bases. V lost 4 bases to trimming and J lost 3 bases; unmatched junction nucleotides: 11. The CDR3 contains 17 residues. Germline values: CDR1 SGHNT, CDR2 YYREEE (reference sequence). The whole variable domain, remainder taken from reference TRBV5-4 and TRBJ2-1, is ETGVTQSPTHLIKTRGQQVTLRCSSQSGHNTVSWYQQALGQGPQFIFQYYREEENGRGNFPPRFSGLQFPNYSSELNVNALELDDSALYLCASSDKSSGGNYNEQFFGPGTRLTVL.